The 7 T cell receptor beta chains below all came from one sample that was sequenced in a study of vaccination and CD4 T cells after COVID-19. No antigens are known for them. Treatment here: roughly ten-day PBMC culture with coronavirus spike peptide pools or control peptides (ViraFEST assay). The Oncomine TCR Beta short-read assay was applied to DNA of cultured CD4+ T cells. MiXCR, applied by TCRdb to the PCR reads, yields one record per CDR3 protein. The sample holds 13,000 or so distinct CDR3 sequences, under 45% seen once. Sequencing used CD4+ T cells from blood, cultured in vitro. The receptors were sampled from a human donor who had recovered from COVID-19.

This clonotype was found a few times. The gene calls are TRBV2 and TRBJ2-7; D is unclear. The V end was cut by 3 bases, the J end by 3 bases, with 9 bases between. The CDR3 consists of 13 residues. CDR1 and CDR2 from the germline V gene are SNHLY and FYNNEI. CDR3 sequence (DNA): TGTGCCAGCAGTGAGGGGTCCGGCTACGAGCAGTACTTC. This gives the protein CASSEGSGYEQYF.

In its sample, this clonotype was seen a few times. The chain carries TRBV7-9 and TRBJ1-5, with D hard to call. Germline V CDR1 and CDR2: SEHNR, FQNEAQ (reference sequence). The CDR3 is 14 amino acids. V was cut by 2 bases and J by 5 bases, with 10 bases left in between. In DNA, the CDR3 is TGTGCCAGCAGCTTACTTGGATCTGATCAGCCCCAGCATTTT. Translating gives CASSLLGSDQPQHF. The variable domain in full, with the rest retrieved from reference TRBV7-9 and TRBJ1-5, is DTGVSQNPRHKITKRGQNVTFRCDPISEHNRLYWYRQTLGQGPEFLTYFQNEAQLEKSRLLSDRFSAERPKGSFSTLEIQRTEQGDSAMYLCASSLLGSDQPQHFGDGTRLSIL.

The chain employs TRBV6-5 and TRBJ1-2; a weak D match, TRBD1 (5 bases). CDR1 and CDR2 (germline): MNHEY, SVGAGI. V was pared by 2 bases and J by 5 bases, with 12 bases between. The CDR3 contains 14 residues. CDR3 coding DNA: TGTGCCAGCAGTTACGCCGGGACCGAGTATGGCTACACCTTC. As protein: CASSYAGTEYGYTF.

This chain joins TRBV28 and TRBJ1-1; weak D call: TRBD1 (6 bases). V lost 10 bases to trimming and J lost 10 bases, with 22 bases between them. Germline CDR1 MDHEN, CDR2 SYDVKM. The CDR3 is 13 amino acids. Here the CDR3 reads CATMNPQSRGAFF. The CDR3 nucleotides are TGTGCCACCATGAATCCGCAATCCAGGGGAGCTTTCTTT. Complete variable domain (other parts from reference TRBV28 and TRBJ1-1): DVKVTQSSRYLVKRTGEKVFLECVQDMDHENMFWYRQDPGLGLRLIYFSYDVKMKEKGDIPEGYSVSREKKERFSLILESASTNQTSMYLCATMNPQSRGAFFGQGTRLTVV.

This clonotype was seen a handful of times. The chain has TRBV10-3 and TRBJ2-2; D assignment may be TRBD1 or TRBD2 (6 bases each). The CDR3 length is 14 residues. The germline gives CDR1 ENHRY, CDR2 SYGVKD. V lost 11 bases, J lost 5 bases, and 18 bases lay in between. Here the CDR3 reads CASSGGLGTGELFF. CDR3 in DNA: TGTGCCTCCAGTGGGGGGCTCGGAACCGGGGAGCTGTTTTTT.

This clonotype showed up just a few times. The V call is TRBV20-1, the J call TRBJ2-1; 9 bases line up with TRBD1. J lost 1 base, V lost 3 bases, and 1 base had no gene match. The CDR3 extends over 14 amino acids. Germline V gene data show CDR1 as DFQATT and CDR2 as SNEGSKA (reference sequence). Here the CDR3 reads CSARGQGSYNEQFF. CDR3 DNA: TGCAGTGCTAGGGGACAGGGTTCCTACAATGAGCAGTTCTTC.

The CDR3 reads CASSVGTNSPLHF. The DNA of the CDR3 is TGCGCCAGCAGTGTAGGGACGAATTCACCCCTCCACTTT. The chain uses TRBV10-1 and TRBJ1-6; D is perhaps TRBD1 (5 bases). V gave up 4 bases and J gave up 7 bases, with 8 bases separating them. CDR1 is WNHNN, CDR2 SYGVQD, per germline (reference sequence). The CDR3 is 13 amino acids.